Below, 10 T cell receptor beta chains from the same sample are listed, as sequenced in a study of shared clonotypes between healthy human individuals. Assay used: immunoSEQ multiplex PCR; TCRdb lists only in-frame clones, some missing. The sample contains about 680,000 clones, under 95% of which appear only once. Positively selected for CCR7, the CD45RO-negative cells used as naive CD8 cells excluded terminally differentiated effector memory CD45RA+ cells. The sample consisted of naive CD8+ T cells sorted from blood. These receptors all stem from a man aged 25 to 40 in good health.

The V and J genes are TRBV13 and TRBJ2-5; TRBD2 matches 11 bases. The germline CDR1 and CDR2 sequences are PRHDT and FYEKMQ (reference sequence). The CDR3 runs 15 residues. J lost 5 bases, V lost 5 bases, and 7 bases had no gene match. Here the CDR3 reads CASSTSGSAGETQYF. The CDR3 coding sequence is TGTGCCAGCAGCACTAGCGGGAGCGCAGGGGAGACCCAGTACTTC.

The gene calls are TRBV7-9 and TRBJ1-1; D unclear. This CDR3 region has 13 residues. Between the trimmed V and J ends, which lost 8 bases and 2 bases, there was a span of 12 bases. In germline, CDR1 is SEHNR, CDR2 FQNEAQ (reference sequence). CDR3 coding DNA: TGTGCCAGCTCGACGAGGGAAAACACTGAAGCTTTCTTT. Translating gives CASSTRENTEAFF.

The CDR3 DNA reads as TGTGCCTGGAGTGCCCTCGGTGGGACTAGCGGCACAGATACGCAGTATTTT. Its translation is CAWSALGGTSGTDTQYF. J is TRBJ2-3 and V is TRBV30, with TRBD2 identical over 10 bases. Trimming at V came to 1 base and at J to 1 base, leaving 8 bases not matched to a gene. The germline gives CDR1 GTSNPN, CDR2 SVGIG (reference sequence). The CDR3 loop spans 17 amino acids.

V gene TRBV7-8 combines with J gene TRBJ1-3, with TRBD1 identical over 7 bases. Germline trimming cut 1 base from V and 2 bases from J; bases unmatched to any gene: 11. CDR3 length: 18 residues. The germline V gene encodes CDR1 SGHVS and CDR2 FQNEAQ. In DNA, the CDR3 is TGTGCCAGCAGCTTAGAGTTCCGGGACAGAGATACTGGAAACACCATATATTTT. Translating it yields CASSLEFRDRDTGNTIYF. Variable domain in full (rest from reference TRBV7-8 and TRBJ1-3): GAGVSQSPRYKVAKRGQDVALRCDPISGHVSLFWYQQALGQGPEFLTYFQNEAQLDKSGLPSDRFFAERPEGSVSTLKIQRTQQEDSAVYLCASSLEFRDRDTGNTIYFGEGSWLTVV.

The J gene is TRBJ2-2, the V gene TRBV9; D may be TRBD2 (6 bases). The CDR3 covers 17 residues. Germline CDR1 is SGDLS and CDR2 is YYNGEE. Trimming took 0 bases from V and 2 from J, leaving 14 bases between them. The CDR3 reads CASSVGAGWGNTGELFF. In nucleotides, the CDR3 is TGTGCCAGCAGCGTAGGGGCGGGGTGGGGAAACACCGGGGAGCTGTTTTTT.

This clone appeared a single time. The genes are TRBV4-3 and TRBJ2-3; 8 bases match TRBD2. The junction had 14 bases not matched to a gene; V was cut back by 0 bases and J by 6 bases. CDR1 LGHNA and CDR2 YSLEER come from the germline V gene. The CDR3 has 18 residues. CDR3 in amino acids: CASSQDLGLAGISDTQYF. Written as DNA, the CDR3 is TGCGCCAGCAGCCAAGATCTGGGGCTAGCGGGTATTAGTGATACGCAGTATTTT.

This sequence joins TRBV10-3 and TRBJ2-7; 7 bases fit TRBD1. The CDR3 extends over 14 amino acids. V was pared by 6 bases and J by 0 bases, with 5 bases of the junction left unmatched. Germline V lookup: CDR1 ENHRY, CDR2 SYGVKD. The CDR3 sequence: CAIRVTGSSYEQYF. In DNA form, the CDR3 reads TGTGCCATCAGGGTGACAGGGAGCTCCTACGAGCAGTACTTC.

The V call is TRBV5-1, the J call TRBJ2-1, with D maybe TRBD2 (7 bases). Trimming took off 1 base at V and 5 bases at J, with 13 bases between the two ends. Germline assignment: CDR1 SGHRS and CDR2 YFSETQ. The CDR3 runs 15 residues. CDR3 in amino acids: CASSLRGATHNEQFF. The DNA for the CDR3 is TGCGCCAGCAGCTTGCGGGGGGCCACCCACAATGAGCAGTTCTTC.

The chain couples TRBV6-1 to TRBJ2-5; D may be TRBD2 (5 bases). V lost 6 bases and J 1 base, leaving 12 bases between the germline ends. This CDR3 region has 14 residues. Per the germline V gene, CDR1 is MNHNS and CDR2 is SASEGT. DNA for the CDR3: TGTGCCAGCAGCGAGGGTGCAACCCAAGAGACCCAGTACTTC. This translates into CASSEGATQETQYF.

V is TRBV9 and J is TRBJ2-2; 7 nucleotides align to TRBD1. The CDR3 sequence is 17 residues long. CDR1 is SGDLS, CDR2 YYNGEE, per germline. Unmatched junction bases numbered 14, after V lost 4 bases and J lost 5 bases. DNA for the CDR3: TGTGCCAGCAGCAATCATGTACAGGGGACCGGGACCGGGGAGCTGTTTTTT. Translating gives CASSNHVQGTGTGELFF.